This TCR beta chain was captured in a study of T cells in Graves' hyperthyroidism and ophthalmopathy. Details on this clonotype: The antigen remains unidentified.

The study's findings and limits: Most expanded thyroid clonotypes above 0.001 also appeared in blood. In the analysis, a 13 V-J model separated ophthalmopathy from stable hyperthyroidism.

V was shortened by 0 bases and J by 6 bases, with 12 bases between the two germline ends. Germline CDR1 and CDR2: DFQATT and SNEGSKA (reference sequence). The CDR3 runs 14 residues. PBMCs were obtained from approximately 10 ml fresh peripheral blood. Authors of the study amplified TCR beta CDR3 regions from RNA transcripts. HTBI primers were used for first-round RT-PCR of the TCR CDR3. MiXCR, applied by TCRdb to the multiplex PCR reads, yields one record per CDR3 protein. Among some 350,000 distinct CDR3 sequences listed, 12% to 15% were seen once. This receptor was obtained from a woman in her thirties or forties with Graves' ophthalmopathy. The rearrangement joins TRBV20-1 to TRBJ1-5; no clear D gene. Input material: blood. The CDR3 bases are TGCAGTGCTAGAGATCTAGATGGGATTCAGCCCCAGCATTTT. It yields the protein CSARDLDGIQPQHF.